There are a few counts of the clone carrying this T cell receptor (beta chain). This record belongs to a study of beta chain features in type 1 diabetes. Unmatched junction bases numbered 5, after V lost 1 base and J lost 9 bases. Germline V gene data show CDR1 as KGHSH and CDR2 as LQKENI. The CDR3 sequence is 15 residues long. cDNA synthesis used the whole RNA isolate, giving expressed TCRB sequences. Sequenced by immunoSEQ multiplex PCR; TCRdb stores in-frame clones only, minus some. The sample has around 340,000 clones; 6.5% to 10% are singletons. The source of this sequence is a woman younger than 30 in good health. V gene TRBV18 combines with J gene TRBJ2-1; 11 nucleotides agree with TRBD2. Source material: central memory CD4+ T cells from blood. CDR3 sequence (DNA): TGTGCCAGCTCACCACAGACTAGCGGGATCAGTGAGCAGTTCTTC. Encoded protein: CASSPQTSGISEQFF. Using reference TRBV18 and TRBJ2-1 for the parts outside the CDR3, the full variable domain is NAGVMQNPRHLVRRRGQEARLRCSPMKGHSHVYWYRQLPEEGLKFMVYLQKENIIDESGMPKERFSAEFPKEGPSILRIQQVVRGDSAAYFCASSPQTSGISEQFFGPGTRLTVL.